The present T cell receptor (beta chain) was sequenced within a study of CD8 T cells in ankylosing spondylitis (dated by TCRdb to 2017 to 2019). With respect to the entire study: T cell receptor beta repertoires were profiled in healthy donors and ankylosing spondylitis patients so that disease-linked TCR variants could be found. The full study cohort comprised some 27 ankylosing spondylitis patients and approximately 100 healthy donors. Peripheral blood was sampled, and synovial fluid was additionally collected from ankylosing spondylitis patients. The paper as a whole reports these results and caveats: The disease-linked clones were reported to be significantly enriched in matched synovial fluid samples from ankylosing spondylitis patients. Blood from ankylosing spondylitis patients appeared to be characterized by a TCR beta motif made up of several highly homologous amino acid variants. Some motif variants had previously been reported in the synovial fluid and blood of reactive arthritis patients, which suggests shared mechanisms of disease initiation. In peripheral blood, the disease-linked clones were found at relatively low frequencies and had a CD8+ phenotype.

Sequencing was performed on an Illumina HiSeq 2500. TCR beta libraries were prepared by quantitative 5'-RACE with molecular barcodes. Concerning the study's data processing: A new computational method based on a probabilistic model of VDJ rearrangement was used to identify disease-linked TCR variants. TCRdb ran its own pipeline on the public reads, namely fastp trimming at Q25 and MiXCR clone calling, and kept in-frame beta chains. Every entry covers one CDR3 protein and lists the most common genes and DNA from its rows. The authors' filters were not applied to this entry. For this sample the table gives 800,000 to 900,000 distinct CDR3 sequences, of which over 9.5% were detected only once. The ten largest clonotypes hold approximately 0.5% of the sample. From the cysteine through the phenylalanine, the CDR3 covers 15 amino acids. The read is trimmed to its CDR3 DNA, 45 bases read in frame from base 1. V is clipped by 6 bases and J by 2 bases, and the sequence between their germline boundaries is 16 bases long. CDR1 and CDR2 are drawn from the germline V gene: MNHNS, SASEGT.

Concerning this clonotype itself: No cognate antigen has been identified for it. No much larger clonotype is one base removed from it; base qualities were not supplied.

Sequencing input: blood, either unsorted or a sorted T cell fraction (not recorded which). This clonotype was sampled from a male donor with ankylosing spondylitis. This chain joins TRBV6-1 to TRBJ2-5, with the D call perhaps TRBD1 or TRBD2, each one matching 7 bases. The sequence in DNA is TGTGCCAGCAGCAACGGGGGGACAGAGCAAGAGACCCAGTACTTC. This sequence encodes CASSNGGTEQETQYF.